Reported below is one TCR beta chain. Its target is not known. The data derive from a study of T cell clones after liver transplantation. This CDR3 has 18 residues. V was pared by 8 bases and J by 4 bases, with 23 bases of the junction left unmatched. The V gene's germline CDR1 is WSHSY and CDR2 SAAADI. Study-wide results and limits: A significant post-transplant drop in circulating graft-donor-reactive CD4 TCRbeta sequences occurred in most of the 8 subjects.

The assay was immunoSEQ multiplex PCR, and TCRdb's table has in-frame clones only and misses some. The sample lists around 110,000 clones, about nine tenths occurring once. V is TRBV10-2 and J is TRBJ2-7; 7 bases match TRBD2. Sequencing used CD4+ T cells from blood, obtained 12 months after liver transplant. The receptor's source is a human patient who received a liver transplant. The graft donor may have contributed some T cells. For the CDR3, the DNA is TGCGCCAGCCGGTCGGGGGATTGGCTAGCGGTCTTACATTACGAGCAGTACTTC. Translating gives CASRSGDWLAVLHYEQYF.